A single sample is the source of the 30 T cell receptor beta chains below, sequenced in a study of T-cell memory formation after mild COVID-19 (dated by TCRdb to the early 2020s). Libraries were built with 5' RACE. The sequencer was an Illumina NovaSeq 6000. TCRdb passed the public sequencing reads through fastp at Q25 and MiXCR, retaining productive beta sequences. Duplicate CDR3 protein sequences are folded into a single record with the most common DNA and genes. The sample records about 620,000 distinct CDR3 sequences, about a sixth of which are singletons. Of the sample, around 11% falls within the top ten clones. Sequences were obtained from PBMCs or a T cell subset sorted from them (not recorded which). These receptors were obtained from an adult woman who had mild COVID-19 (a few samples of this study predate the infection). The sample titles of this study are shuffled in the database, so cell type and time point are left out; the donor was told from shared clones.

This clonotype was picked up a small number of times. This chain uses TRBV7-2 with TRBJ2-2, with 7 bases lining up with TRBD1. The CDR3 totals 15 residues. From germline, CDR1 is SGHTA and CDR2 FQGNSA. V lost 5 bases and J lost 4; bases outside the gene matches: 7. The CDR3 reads CASSPDRAGTGELFF. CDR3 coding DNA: TGTGCCAGCAGCCCAGACAGGGCTGGCACCGGGGAGCTGTTTTTT.

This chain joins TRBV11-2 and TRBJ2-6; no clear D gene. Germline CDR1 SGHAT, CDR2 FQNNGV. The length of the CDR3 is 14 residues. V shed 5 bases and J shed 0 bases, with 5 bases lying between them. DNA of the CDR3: TGTGCCAGCAGCCATAGCTCTGGGGCCAACGTCCTGACTTTC. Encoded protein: CASSHSSGANVLTF.

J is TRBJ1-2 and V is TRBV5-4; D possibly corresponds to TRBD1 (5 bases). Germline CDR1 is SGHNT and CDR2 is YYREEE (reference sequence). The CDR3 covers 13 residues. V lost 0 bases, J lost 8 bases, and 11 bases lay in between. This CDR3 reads CASSLVADNGYTF. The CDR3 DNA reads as TGTGCCAGCAGCTTGGTAGCGGACAACGGCTACACCTTC.

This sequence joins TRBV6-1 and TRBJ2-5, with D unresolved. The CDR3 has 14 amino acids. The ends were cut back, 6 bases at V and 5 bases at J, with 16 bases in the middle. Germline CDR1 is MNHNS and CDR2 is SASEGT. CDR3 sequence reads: CASRADFHGETQYF. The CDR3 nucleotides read TGTGCCAGCAGGGCCGACTTTCACGGTGAGACCCAGTACTTC.

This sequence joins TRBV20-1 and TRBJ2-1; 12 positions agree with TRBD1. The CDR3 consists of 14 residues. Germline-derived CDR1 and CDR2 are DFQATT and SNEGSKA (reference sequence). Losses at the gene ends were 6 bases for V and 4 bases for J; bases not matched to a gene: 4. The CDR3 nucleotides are TGCAGTGCGAGGGACAGGGGGCAATACAATGAGCAGTTCTTC. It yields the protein CSARDRGQYNEQFF.

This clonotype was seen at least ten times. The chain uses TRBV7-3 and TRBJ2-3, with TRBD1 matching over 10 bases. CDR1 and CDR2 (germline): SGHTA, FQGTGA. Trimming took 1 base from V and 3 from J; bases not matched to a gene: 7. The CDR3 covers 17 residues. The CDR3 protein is CASSLMSRTGGTDTQYF. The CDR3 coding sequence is TGTGCCAGCAGCTTAATGTCGCGGACAGGGGGTACAGATACGCAGTATTTT.

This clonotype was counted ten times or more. The CDR3 DNA is TGTGCCAGCAGCTTAGACCCCACGGACGAGCAGTACTTC. Its protein is CASSLDPTDEQYF. This chain joins TRBV7-9 and TRBJ2-7, with D unclear. The CDR3 length is 13 residues. Germline V gene sequence: CDR1 SEHNR, CDR2 FQNEAQ (reference sequence). Trimming left V 1 base short and J 5 bases short, with 9 bases between.

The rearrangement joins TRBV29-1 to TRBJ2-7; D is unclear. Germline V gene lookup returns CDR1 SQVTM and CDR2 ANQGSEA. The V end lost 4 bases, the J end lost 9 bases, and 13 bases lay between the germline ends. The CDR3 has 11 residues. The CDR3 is CSVVSRRGQYF. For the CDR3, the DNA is TGCAGCGTTGTGAGCAGGAGAGGGCAGTACTTC.

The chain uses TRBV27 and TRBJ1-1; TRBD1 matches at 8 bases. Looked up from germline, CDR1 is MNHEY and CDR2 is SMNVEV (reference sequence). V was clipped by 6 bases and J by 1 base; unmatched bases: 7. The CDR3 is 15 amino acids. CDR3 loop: CASRRPGTGNTEAFF. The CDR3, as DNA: TGTGCCAGCAGGCGTCCCGGGACAGGGAACACTGAAGCTTTCTTT.

CDR3 loop: CASSLDKPPLHF. The CDR3 coding sequence is TGCGCCAGCAGCTTGGACAAGCCACCCCTCCACTTT. This rearrangement joins TRBV5-1 to TRBJ1-6; D remains unclear. This CDR3 has 12 residues. V was trimmed by 0 bases and J by 11 bases, leaving 6 bases between them. Germline CDR1 reads SGHRS; CDR2 reads YFSETQ.

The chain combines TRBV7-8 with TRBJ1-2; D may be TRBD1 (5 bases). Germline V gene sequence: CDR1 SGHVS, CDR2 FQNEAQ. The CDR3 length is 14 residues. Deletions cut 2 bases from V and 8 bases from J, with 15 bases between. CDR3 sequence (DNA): TGTGCCAGCAGCTTAAGACAGCAGGTTGGAGGCTACACCTTC. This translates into CASSLRQQVGGYTF. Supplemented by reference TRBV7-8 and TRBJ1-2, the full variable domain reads GAGVSQSPRYKVAKRGQDVALRCDPISGHVSLFWYQQALGQGPEFLTYFQNEAQLDKSGLPSDRFFAERPEGSVSTLKIQRTQQEDSAVYLCASSLRQQVGGYTFGSGTRLTVV.

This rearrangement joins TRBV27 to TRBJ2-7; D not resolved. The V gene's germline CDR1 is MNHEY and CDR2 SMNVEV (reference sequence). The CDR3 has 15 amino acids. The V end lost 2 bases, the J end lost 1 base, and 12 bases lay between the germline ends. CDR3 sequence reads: CASSLVPGPSYEQYF. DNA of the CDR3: TGTGCCAGCAGTTTAGTACCGGGCCCTTCCTACGAGCAGTACTTC.

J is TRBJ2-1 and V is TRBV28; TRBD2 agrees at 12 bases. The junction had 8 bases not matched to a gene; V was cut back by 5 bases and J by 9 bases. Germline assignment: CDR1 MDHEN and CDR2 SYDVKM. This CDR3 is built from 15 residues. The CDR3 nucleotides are TGTGCCAGCAGTAAAGCTAGCGGGAGGGGGGCTGAGCAGTTCTTC. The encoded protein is CASSKASGRGAEQFF.

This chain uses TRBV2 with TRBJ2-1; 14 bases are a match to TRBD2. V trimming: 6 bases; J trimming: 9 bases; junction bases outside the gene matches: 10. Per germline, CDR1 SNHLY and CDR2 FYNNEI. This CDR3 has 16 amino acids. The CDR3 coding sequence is TGTGCCAGCAGCTTCCTGACTAGCGGGGGGGGCGGTGAGCAGTTCTTC. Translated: CASSFLTSGGGGEQFF. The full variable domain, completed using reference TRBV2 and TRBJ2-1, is EPEVTQTPSHQVTQMGQEVILRCVPISNHLYFYWYRQILGQKVEFLVSFYNNEISEKSEIFDDQFSVERPDGSNFTLKIRSTKLEDSAMYFCASSFLTSGGGGEQFFGPGTRLTVL.

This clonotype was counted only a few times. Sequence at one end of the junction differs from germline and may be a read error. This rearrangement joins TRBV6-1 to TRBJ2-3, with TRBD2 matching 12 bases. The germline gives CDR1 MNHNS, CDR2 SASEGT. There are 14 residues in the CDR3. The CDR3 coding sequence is TGTGCCAGCAGTGAAATCCGGACTAGCGGGGCCCTCACTTTT. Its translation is CASSEIRTSGALTF.

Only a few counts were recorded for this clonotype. The DNA for the CDR3 is TGTGCCAGCCAGGGGACCTACGAGCAGTACTTC. This codes for CASQGTYEQYF. This sequence joins TRBV6-6 and TRBJ2-7; possible D gene TRBD1, 6 bases. The ends were cut back, 8 bases at V and 2 bases at J, with 7 bases in the middle. Germline V gene lookup returns CDR1 MNHNY and CDR2 SVGAGI (reference sequence). The CDR3 runs to 11 residues.

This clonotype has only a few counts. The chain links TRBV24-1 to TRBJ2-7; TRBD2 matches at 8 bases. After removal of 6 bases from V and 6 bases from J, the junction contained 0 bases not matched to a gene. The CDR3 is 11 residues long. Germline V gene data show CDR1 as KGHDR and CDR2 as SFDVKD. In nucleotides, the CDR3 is TGTGCCACCAGTCGGGGGGGCGAGCAGTACTTC. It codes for CATSRGGEQYF.

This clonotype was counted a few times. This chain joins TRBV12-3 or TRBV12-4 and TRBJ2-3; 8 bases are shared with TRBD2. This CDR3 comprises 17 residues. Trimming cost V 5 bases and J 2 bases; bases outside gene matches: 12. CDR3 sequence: CASSDQPAGALTDTQYF. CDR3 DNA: TGTGCCAGCAGTGACCAGCCAGCGGGGGCCCTCACAGATACGCAGTATTTT.

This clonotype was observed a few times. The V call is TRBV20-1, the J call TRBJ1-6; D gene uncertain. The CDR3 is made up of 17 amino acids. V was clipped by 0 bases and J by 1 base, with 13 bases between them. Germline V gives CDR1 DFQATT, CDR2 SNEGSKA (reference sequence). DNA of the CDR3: TGCAGTGCTAGAGATCCCAGTGGGCAGTCCTATAATTCACCCCTCCACTTT. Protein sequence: CSARDPSGQSYNSPLHF.

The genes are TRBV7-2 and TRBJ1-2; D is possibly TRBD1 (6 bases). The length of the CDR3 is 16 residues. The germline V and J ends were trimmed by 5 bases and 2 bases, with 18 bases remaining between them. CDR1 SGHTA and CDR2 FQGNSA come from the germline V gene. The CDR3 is CASSTPPGHLNYGYTF. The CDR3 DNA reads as TGTGCCAGCAGCACGCCCCCGGGACACCTAAACTATGGCTACACCTTC.

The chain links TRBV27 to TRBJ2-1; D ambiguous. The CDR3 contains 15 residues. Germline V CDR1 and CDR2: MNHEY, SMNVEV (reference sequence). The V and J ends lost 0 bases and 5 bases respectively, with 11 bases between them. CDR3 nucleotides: TGTGCCAGCAGTTTATCACTATGGGGTAACAATGAGCAGTTCTTC. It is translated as CASSLSLWGNNEQFF.

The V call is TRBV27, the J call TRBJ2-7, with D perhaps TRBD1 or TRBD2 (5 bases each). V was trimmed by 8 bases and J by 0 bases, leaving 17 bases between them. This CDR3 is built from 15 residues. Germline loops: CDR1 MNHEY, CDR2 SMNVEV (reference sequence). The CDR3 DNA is TGTGCCAGCCGCCTGGGGGTTCCCCTCTCCTACGAGCAGTACTTC. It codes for CASRLGVPLSYEQYF.

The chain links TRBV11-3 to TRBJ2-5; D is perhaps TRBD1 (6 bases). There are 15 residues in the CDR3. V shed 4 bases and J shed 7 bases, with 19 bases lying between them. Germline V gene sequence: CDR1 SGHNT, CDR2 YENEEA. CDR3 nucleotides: TGTGCCAGCAGCTCAAGGACAGAGGAAACGGGGACCCAGTACTTC. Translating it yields CASSSRTEETGTQYF.

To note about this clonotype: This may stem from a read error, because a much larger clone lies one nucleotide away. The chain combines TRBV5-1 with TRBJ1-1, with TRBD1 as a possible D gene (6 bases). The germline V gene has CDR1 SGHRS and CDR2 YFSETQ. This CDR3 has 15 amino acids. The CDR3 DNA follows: TGCGCCGGCAGCGAGACAGGTTTCAGTAATACTGAAGCTTTCTTT. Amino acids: CAGSETGFSNTEAFF.

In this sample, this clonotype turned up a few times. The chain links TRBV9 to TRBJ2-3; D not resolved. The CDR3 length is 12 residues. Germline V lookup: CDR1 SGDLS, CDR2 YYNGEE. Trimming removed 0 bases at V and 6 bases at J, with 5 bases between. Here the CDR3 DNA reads TGTGCCAGCAGCGTAGTAGGGGATACGCAGTATTTT. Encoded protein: CASSVVGDTQYF.

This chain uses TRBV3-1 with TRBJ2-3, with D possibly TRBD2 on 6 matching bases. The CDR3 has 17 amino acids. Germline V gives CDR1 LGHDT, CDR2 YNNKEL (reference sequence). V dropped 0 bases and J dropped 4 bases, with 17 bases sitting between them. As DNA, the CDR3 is TGTGCCAGCAGCCAAGATGCGGCGGGATTGGGCGCAGATACGCAGTATTTT. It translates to CASSQDAAGLGADTQYF.

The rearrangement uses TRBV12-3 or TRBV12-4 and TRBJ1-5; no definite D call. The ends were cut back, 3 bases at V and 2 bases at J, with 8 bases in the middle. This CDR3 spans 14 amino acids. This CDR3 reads CASSFKQGNQPQHF. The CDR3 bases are TGTGCCAGCAGTTTCAAGCAAGGCAATCAGCCCCAGCATTTT.

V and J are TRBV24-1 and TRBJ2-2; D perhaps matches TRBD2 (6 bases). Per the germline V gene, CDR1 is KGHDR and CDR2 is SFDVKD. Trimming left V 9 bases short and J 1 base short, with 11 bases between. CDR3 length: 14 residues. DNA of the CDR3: TGTGCCACCTCTCAGGAGGGGAACACCGGGGAGCTGTTTTTT. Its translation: CATSQEGNTGELFF.

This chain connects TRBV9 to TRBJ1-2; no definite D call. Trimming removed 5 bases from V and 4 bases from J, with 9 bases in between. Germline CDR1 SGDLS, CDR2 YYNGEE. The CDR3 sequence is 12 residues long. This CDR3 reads CASRRAGYGYTF. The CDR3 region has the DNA TGTGCCAGCAGGCGAGCAGGCTATGGCTACACCTTC.

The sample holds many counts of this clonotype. In nucleotides, the CDR3 is TGTGCCAGCGGCCAAACAGGGGGCGCCCCGTACAATGAGCAGTTCTTC. Translation gives CASGQTGGAPYNEQFF. The genes are TRBV12-3 or TRBV12-4 and TRBJ2-1, with 9 bases aligning to TRBD1. V was clipped by 8 bases and J by 4 bases; unmatched bases: 12. The CDR3 loop spans 16 amino acids.